The 3 T cell receptor beta chains given below trace back to one sample, sequenced in a study of T cell responses to AZD1222 COVID-19 vaccine. Profiling relied on immunoSEQ multiplex PCR, and the TCRdb table lists in-frame clones only, not all of them. The sample consists of approximately 140,000 clones, about 93% of them appearing once. The starting material was peripheral blood, obtained on day 0 of AZD1222 vaccination. These receptor sequences come from an adult in good health.

This clone was observed a handful of times. The chain carries TRBV15 and TRBJ1-4, with TRBD1 matching over 7 bases. CDR1 LNHNV and CDR2 YYDKDF come from the germline V gene (reference sequence). CDR3 length equals 14 residues. Unmatched junction bases numbered 1, after V lost 3 bases and J lost 3 bases. The CDR3 DNA sequence: TGTGCCACCAGCAGTGACAGGGCTAATGAAAAACTGTTTTTT. Its translation: CATSSDRANEKLFF.

The chain joins TRBV2 to TRBJ2-6; D gene uncertain. The CDR3 is 15 residues long. V lost 5 bases to trimming and J lost 0 bases, with 8 bases between them. Germline V CDR1 and CDR2: SNHLY, FYNNEI. Here the CDR3 reads CASSLQHSGANVLTF. The CDR3 DNA is TGTGCCAGCAGTCTACAGCACTCTGGGGCCAACGTCCTGACTTTC.

This chain joins TRBV2 and TRBJ2-5, with TRBD2 identical over 13 bases. Germline assignment: CDR1 SNHLY and CDR2 FYNNEI. The CDR3 is 17 residues long. With V trimmed by 4 bases and J by 5 bases, 10 bases remained unmatched. CDR3 protein: CASSGWTSGRVGETQYF. CDR3 DNA: TGTGCCAGCAGTGGCTGGACTAGCGGGAGAGTAGGGGAGACCCAGTACTTC.